What follows describes a single T cell receptor beta chain. Its antigen is not identified. V shed 3 bases, J shed 5 bases, and the junction held 5 bases outside the gene matches. This CDR3 contains 15 residues. The germline gives CDR1 SGDLS, CDR2 YYNGEE. Donors contributed one heparinised blood draw apiece, averaging around 120 mL. The data were taken from a study of beta chain features in type 1 diabetes. Across the whole study: All samples yielded around 98,000,000 examined sorted cells.

Investigators reverse transcribed all isolated RNA, so they sequenced expressed TCRB transcripts. Produced via immunoSEQ multiplex PCR; TCRdb's table is partial and in-frame only. Of a few hundred thousand clones listed, approximately 15% were seen once; the top ten hold approximately 0.02%. Study results and caveats: Cells expressing TCR highly could be over-represented by cDNA sequencing. The naive, central memory and Treg TCRB repertoires showed an apparent similarity that was greater among patients than among healthy donors. People with Type 1 diabetes carried modestly yet significantly shorter TCRB CDR3s in all four CD4+ subsets.

The origin of this receptor is a man aged 25-45 years with type 1 diabetes. The chain links TRBV9 to TRBJ2-5, with 12 bases identical to TRBD2. Sequencing was carried out using naive CD4+ T cells from blood. CDR3 coding DNA: TGTGCCAGCAGCGGGACTAGCGGGACGGCGGAGACCCAGTACTTC. As protein: CASSGTSGTAETQYF.